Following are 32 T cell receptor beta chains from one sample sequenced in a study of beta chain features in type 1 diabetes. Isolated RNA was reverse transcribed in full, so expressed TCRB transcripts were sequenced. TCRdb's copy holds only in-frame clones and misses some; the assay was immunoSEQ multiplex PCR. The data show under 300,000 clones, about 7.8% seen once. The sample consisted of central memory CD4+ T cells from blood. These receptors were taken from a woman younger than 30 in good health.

The CDR3 sequence: CASSDQGGNSPLHF. The CDR3, as DNA: TGCGCCAGCAGCGACCAGGGTGGAAATTCACCCCTCCACTTT. The chain employs TRBV4-1 and TRBJ1-6; a possible D gene is TRBD1 (5 bases). V was trimmed by 5 bases and J by 7 bases, leaving 12 bases between them. The V gene's germline CDR1 is MGHRA and CDR2 YSYEKL. The CDR3 contains 14 residues.

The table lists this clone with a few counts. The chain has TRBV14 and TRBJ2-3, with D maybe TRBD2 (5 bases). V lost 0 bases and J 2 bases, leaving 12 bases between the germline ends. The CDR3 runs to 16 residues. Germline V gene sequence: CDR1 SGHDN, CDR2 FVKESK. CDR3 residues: CASSQESGSATDTQYF. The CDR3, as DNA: TGTGCCAGCAGCCAAGAGTCGGGGTCCGCCACAGATACGCAGTATTTT. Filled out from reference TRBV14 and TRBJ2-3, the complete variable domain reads EAGVTQFPSHSVIEKGQTVTLRCDPISGHDNLYWYRRVMGKEIKFLLHFVKESKQDESGMPNNRFLAERTGGTYSTLKVQPAELEDSGVYFCASSQESGSATDTQYFGPGTRLTVL.

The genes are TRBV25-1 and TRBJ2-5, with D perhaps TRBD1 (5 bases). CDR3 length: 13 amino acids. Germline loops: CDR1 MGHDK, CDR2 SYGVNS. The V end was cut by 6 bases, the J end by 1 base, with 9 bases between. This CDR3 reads CASSTGPQETQYF. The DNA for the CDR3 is TGTGCCAGCAGCACAGGCCCCCAAGAGACCCAGTACTTC.

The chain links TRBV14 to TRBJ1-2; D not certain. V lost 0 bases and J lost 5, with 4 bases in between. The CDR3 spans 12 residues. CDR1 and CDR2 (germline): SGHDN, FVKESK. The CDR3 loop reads CASSQDGYGYTF. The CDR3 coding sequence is TGTGCCAGCAGCCAAGATGGGTATGGCTACACCTTC.

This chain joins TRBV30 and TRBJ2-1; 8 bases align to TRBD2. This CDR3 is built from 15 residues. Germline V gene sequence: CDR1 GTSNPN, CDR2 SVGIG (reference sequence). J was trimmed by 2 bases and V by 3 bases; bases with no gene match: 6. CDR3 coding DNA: TGTGCCTGGAGCCGAGCGGGAGTCGCCTACAATGAGCAGTTCTTC. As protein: CAWSRAGVAYNEQFF.

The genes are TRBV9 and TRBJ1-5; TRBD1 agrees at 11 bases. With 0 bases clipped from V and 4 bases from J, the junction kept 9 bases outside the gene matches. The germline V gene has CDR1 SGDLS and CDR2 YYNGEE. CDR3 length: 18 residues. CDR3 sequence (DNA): TGTGCCAGCAGCGTAGTACGTGGTGGACAGGGGGCTAATCAGCCCCAGCATTTT. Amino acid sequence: CASSVVRGGQGANQPQHF. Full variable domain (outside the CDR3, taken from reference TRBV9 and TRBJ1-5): DSGVTQTPKHLITATGQRVTLRCSPRSGDLSVYWYQQSLDQGLQFLIQYYNGEERAKGNILERFSAQQFPDLHSELNLSSLELGDSALYFCASSVVRGGQGANQPQHFGDGTRLSIL.

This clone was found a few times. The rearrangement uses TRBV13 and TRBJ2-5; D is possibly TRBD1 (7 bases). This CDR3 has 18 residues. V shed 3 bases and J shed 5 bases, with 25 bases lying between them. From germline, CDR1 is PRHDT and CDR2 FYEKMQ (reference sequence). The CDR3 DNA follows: TGTGCCAGCAGCTTCATTAAGGGAACAGGGGACTTCGGGGAGACCCAGTACTTC. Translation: CASSFIKGTGDFGETQYF.

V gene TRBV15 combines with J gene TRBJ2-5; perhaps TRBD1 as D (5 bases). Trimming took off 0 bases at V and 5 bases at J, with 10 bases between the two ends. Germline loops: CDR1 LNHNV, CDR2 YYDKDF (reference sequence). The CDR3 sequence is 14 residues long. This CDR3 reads CATSRDRQGETQYF. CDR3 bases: TGTGCCACCAGCAGAGATAGGCAGGGTGAGACCCAGTACTTC.

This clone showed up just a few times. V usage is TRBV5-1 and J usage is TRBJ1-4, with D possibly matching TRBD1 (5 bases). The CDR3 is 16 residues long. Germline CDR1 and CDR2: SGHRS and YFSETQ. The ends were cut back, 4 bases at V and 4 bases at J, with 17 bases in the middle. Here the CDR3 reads CASSLSLGTDNEKLFF. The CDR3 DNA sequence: TGCGCCAGCAGCCTTTCCCTGGGGACGGATAATGAAAAACTGTTTTTT.

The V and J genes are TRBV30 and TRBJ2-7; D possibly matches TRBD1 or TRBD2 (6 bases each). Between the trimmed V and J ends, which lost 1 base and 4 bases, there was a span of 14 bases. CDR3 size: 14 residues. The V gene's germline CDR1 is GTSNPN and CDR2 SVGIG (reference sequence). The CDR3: CAWSAGARAYEQYF. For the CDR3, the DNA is TGTGCCTGGAGTGCGGGGGCAAGGGCTTACGAGCAGTACTTC.

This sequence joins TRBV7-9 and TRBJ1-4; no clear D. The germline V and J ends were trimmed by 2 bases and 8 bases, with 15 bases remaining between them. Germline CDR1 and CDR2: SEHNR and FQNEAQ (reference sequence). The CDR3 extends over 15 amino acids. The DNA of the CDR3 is TGTGCCAGCAGCTTACGGCGGCCAGGAGCGGAAAAACTGTTTTTT. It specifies CASSLRRPGAEKLFF.

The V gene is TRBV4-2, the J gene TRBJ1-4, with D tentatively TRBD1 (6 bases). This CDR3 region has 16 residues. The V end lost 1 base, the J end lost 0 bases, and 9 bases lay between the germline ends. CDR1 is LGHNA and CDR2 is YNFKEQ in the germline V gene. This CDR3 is CASSQVGHATNEKLFF. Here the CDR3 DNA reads TGTGCCAGCAGCCAAGTGGGACACGCAACTAATGAAAAACTGTTTTTT.

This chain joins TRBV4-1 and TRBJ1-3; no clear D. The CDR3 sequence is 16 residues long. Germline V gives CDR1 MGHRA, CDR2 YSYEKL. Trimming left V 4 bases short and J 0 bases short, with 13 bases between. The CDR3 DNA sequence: TGCGCCAGCAGCCGTGGAAGGGCCCGCTCTGGAAACACCATATATTTT. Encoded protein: CASSRGRARSGNTIYF.

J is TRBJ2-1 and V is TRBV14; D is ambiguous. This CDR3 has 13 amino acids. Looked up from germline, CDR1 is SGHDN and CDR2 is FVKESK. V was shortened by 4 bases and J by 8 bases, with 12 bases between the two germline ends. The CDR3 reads CASSRSTPDEQFF. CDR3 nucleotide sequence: TGTGCCAGCAGCCGCTCAACCCCCGATGAGCAGTTCTTC.

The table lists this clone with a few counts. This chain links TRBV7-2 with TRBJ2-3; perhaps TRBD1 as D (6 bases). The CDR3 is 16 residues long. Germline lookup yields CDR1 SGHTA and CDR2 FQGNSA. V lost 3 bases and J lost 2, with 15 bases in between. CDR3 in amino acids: CASSFAGTRSTDTQYF. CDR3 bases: TGTGCCAGCAGCTTCGCCGGGACACGATCCACAGATACGCAGTATTTT.

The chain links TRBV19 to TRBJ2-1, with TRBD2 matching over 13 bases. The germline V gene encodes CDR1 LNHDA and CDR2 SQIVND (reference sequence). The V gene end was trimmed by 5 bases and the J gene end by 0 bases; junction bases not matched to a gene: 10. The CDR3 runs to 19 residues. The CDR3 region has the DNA TGTGCCAGTAGTCTCTCAGGGACTAGCGGGATTACCTCCTACAATGAGCAGTTCTTC. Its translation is CASSLSGTSGITSYNEQFF.

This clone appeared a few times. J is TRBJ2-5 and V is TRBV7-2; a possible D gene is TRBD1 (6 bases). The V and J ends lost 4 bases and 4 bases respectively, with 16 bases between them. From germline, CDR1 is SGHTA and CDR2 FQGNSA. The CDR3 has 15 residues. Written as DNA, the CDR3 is TGTGCCAGCAGCTCGAGACAGGTCTCCCGAGAGACCCAGTACTTC. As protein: CASSSRQVSRETQYF.

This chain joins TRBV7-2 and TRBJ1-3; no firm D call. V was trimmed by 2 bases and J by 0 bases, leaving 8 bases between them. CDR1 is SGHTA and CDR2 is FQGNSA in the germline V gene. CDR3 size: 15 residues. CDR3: CASSLRQFSGNTIYF. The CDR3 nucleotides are TGTGCCAGCAGCTTAAGGCAGTTCTCTGGAAACACCATATATTTT.

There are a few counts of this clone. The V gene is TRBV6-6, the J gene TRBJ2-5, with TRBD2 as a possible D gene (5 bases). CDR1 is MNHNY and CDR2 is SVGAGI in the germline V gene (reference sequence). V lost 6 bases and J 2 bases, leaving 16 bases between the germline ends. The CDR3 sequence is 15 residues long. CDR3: CASRPSWSGQETQYF. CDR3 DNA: TGTGCCAGCAGGCCTTCGTGGTCGGGGCAAGAGACCCAGTACTTC.

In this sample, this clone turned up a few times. CDR3 bases: TGTGCCAGCACCCTAGCCTGGGACACTGAAGCTTTCTTT. Translation gives CASTLAWDTEAFF. The chain recombines TRBV7-2 with TRBJ1-1, with unresolved D. Germline V gene sequence: CDR1 SGHTA, CDR2 FQGNSA. Trimming removed 7 bases at V and 3 bases at J, with 12 bases between. The CDR3 loop spans 13 amino acids.

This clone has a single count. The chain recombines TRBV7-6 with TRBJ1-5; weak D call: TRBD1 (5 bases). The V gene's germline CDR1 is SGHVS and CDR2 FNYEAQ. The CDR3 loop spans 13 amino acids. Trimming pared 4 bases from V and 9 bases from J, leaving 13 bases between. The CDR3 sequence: CASSSQAQGPQHF. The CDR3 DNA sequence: TGTGCCAGCAGCTCGCAGGCGCAGGGGCCCCAGCATTTT.

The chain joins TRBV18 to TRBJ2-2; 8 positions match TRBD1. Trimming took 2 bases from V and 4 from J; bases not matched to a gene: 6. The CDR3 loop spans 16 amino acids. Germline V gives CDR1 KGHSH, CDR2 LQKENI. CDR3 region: CASSPDQTGVTGELFF. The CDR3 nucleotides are TGTGCCAGCTCACCAGACCAGACAGGGGTCACCGGGGAGCTGTTTTTT.

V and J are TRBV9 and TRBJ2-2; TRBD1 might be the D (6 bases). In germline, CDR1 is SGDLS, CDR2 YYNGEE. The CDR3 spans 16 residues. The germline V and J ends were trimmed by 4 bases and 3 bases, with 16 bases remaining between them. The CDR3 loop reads CASSTRDTMDTGELFF. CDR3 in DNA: TGTGCCAGCAGCACCCGGGACACTATGGACACCGGGGAGCTGTTTTTT.

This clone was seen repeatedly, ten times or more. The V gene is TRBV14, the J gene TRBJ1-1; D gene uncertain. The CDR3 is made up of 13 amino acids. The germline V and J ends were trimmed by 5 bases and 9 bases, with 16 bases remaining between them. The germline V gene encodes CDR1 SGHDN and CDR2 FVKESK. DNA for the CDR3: TGTGCCAGCAGCGCAGTCCGGATTTTGAAAGCTTTCTTT. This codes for CASSAVRILKAFF.

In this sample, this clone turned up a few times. The CDR3 reads CASSFRYEQYF. The CDR3 DNA reads TGTGCCAGCAGCTTCAGATACGAGCAGTACTTC. The rearrangement uses TRBV7-2 and TRBJ2-7, with unresolved D. CDR3 length: 11 amino acids. The germline V and J ends were trimmed by 3 bases and 4 bases, with 4 bases remaining between them. CDR1 and CDR2 from the germline V gene are SGHTA and FQGNSA.

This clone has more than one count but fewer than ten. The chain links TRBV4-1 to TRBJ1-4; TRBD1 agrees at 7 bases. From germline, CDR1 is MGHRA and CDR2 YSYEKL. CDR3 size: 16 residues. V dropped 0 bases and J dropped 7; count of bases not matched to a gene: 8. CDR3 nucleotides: TGCGCCAGCAGCCAAGATCGGGGACAGACCCCTGAAAAACTGTTTTTT. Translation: CASSQDRGQTPEKLFF.

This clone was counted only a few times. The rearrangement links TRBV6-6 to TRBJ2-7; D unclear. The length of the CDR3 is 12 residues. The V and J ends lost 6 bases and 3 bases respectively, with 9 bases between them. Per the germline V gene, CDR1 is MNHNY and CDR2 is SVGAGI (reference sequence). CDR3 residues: CASSPGVYEQYF. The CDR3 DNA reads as TGTGCCAGCAGCCCCGGTGTCTACGAGCAGTACTTC.

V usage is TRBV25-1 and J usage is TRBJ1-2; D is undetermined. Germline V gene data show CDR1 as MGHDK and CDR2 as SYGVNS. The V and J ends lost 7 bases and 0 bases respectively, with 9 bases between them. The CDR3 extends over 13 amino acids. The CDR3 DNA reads TGTGCCAGCAAACGACAAGCTAACTATGGCTACACCTTC. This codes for CASKRQANYGYTF.

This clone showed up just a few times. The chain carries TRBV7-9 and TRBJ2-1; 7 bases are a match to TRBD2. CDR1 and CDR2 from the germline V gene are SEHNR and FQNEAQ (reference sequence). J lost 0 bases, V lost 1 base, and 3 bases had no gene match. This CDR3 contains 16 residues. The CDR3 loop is CASSLGGSFSYNEQFF. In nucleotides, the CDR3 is TGTGCCAGCAGCTTAGGCGGGAGCTTCTCCTACAATGAGCAGTTCTTC.

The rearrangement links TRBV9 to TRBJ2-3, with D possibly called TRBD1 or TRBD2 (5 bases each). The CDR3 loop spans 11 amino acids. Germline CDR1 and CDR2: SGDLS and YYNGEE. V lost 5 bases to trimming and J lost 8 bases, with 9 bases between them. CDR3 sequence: CASSRDGTQYF. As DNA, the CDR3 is TGTGCCAGCAGTAGGGACGGTACGCAGTATTTT.

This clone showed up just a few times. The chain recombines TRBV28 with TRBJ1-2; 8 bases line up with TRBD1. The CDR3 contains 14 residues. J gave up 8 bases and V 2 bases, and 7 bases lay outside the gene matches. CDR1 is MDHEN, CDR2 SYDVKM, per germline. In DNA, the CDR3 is TGTGCCAGCAGTTTACTCCGGACAGGGTACGGCTACACCTTC. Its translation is CASSLLRTGYGYTF.

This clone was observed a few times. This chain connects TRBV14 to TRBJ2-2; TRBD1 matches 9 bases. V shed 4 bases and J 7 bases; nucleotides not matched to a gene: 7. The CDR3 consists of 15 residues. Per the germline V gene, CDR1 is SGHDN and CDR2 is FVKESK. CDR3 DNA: TGTGCCAGCAGCCTGGGACAGGGAAAAGTCGGGGAGCTGTTTTTT. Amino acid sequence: CASSLGQGKVGELFF.